Detailed here is one TCR beta chain. These data are taken from a study of early T cells in non-severe SARS-CoV-2 infection. Overall study: Sequencing of unsorted whole blood was done on bulk RNA, leaving chains unpaired.

Each single cDNA molecule received a unique molecular identifier. TCRdb re-analysed the 5' RACE reads in MiXCR, keeping a single row per CDR3 protein. Of tens of thousands of distinct CDR3 sequences listed, 9.5% to 15% are singletons. V shed 10 bases and J 9 bases; nucleotides not matched to a gene: 11. This CDR3 has 14 residues. Germline CDR1 is MGHDK and CDR2 is SYGVNS. The source material was whole blood. The chain employs TRBV25-1 and TRBJ1-6; 8 positions match TRBD1. The receptor was isolated from an adult who was a healthcare worker with PCR-confirmed SARS-CoV-2 infection or an uninfected control (not recorded which). CDR3 coding DNA: TGTGCCACTCAACCGGGACAGGCAGGTTCACCCCTCCACTTT. Its protein is CATQPGQAGSPLHF.